Presented here are 25 T cell receptor beta chains from one specimen sequenced in a study of T cell responses to AZD1222 COVID-19 vaccine. Some clones are missing from TCRdb's copy, which holds only in-frame ones; the method was immunoSEQ multiplex PCR. The sample has about 150,000 clones; 85% to 95% are singletons. Sequenced material: peripheral blood, taken on day 0 of AZD1222 vaccination. The origin of the receptors is an adult in good health.

The V call is TRBV6-2 or TRBV6-3, the J call TRBJ1-5; tentative D call: TRBD1 (6 bases). Germline V CDR1 and CDR2: MNHEY, SVGEGT. The CDR3 is made up of 14 amino acids. V was trimmed by 5 bases and J by 6 bases, leaving 14 bases between them. The CDR3 nucleotides are TGTGCCAGCAGTACTCTCAGGGGTGGTCAGCCCCAGCATTTT. This encodes CASSTLRGGQPQHF.

This clone was found once. V and J are TRBV14 and TRBJ1-4; the D gene is possibly TRBD1 (5 bases). This CDR3 has 14 residues. CDR1 is SGHDN and CDR2 is FVKESK in the germline V gene. V lost 1 base and J 6 bases, leaving 9 bases between the germline ends. The CDR3 spells CASSQGGGDEKLFF. CDR3 sequence (DNA): TGTGCCAGCAGCCAAGGTGGGGGGGATGAAAAACTGTTTTTT.

V usage is TRBV30 and J usage is TRBJ2-1; TRBD1 aligns across 8 bases. The CDR3 covers 14 residues. Germline CDR1 and CDR2: GTSNPN and SVGIG (reference sequence). With V trimmed by 3 bases and J by 4 bases, 5 bases remained unmatched. The CDR3 spells CAWRRTGRYNEQFF. CDR3 sequence (DNA): TGTGCCTGGAGGCGGACAGGGCGATACAATGAGCAGTTCTTC.

V gene TRBV7-2 combines with J gene TRBJ2-2, with TRBD2 identical over 8 bases. V was clipped by 0 bases and J by 0 bases; unmatched bases: 3. Germline V CDR1 and CDR2: SGHTA, FQGNSA. The CDR3 consists of 17 residues. DNA of the CDR3: TGTGCCAGCAGCTTAGCGGGTAGCGGGACGAACACCGGGGAGCTGTTTTTT. Protein: CASSLAGSGTNTGELFF. The full variable domain, rest sourced from reference TRBV7-2 and TRBJ2-2, is GAGVSQSPSNKVTEKGKDVELRCDPISGHTALYWYRQSLGQGLEFLIYFQGNSAPDKSGLPSDRFSAERTGGSVSTLTIQRTQQEDSAVYLCASSLAGSGTNTGELFFGEGSRLTVL.

V usage is TRBV7-2 and J usage is TRBJ2-1; the D is unclear. Germline lookup yields CDR1 SGHTA and CDR2 FQGNSA. Trimming took 2 bases from V and 0 from J, leaving 8 bases between them. CDR3 size: 15 residues. CDR3 sequence reads: CASSLRVSSYNEQFF. The CDR3 DNA reads TGTGCCAGCAGCTTACGGGTAAGCTCCTACAATGAGCAGTTCTTC.

The CDR3 loop is CASSTSPDHEQFF. CDR3 nucleotide sequence: TGTGCCAGCAGCACTTCACCGGACCATGAGCAGTTCTTC. The chain links TRBV9 to TRBJ2-1; no firm D call. The germline V and J ends were trimmed by 4 bases and 8 bases, with 13 bases remaining between them. From germline, CDR1 is SGDLS and CDR2 YYNGEE. CDR3 length: 13 residues.

The CDR3 region is CASSINGLADNEQFF. The CDR3 region has the DNA TGTGCCAGCAGCATAAACGGACTAGCGGACAATGAGCAGTTCTTC. This chain connects TRBV5-4 to TRBJ2-1; 10 bases align to TRBD2. Germline V lookup: CDR1 SGHNT, CDR2 YYREEE (reference sequence). The length of the CDR3 is 15 residues. Trimming cost V 4 bases and J 5 bases; bases outside gene matches: 6.

This chain joins TRBV28 and TRBJ1-1; D not certain. Germline CDR1 MDHEN, CDR2 SYDVKM. This CDR3 spans 14 amino acids. The V end lost 2 bases, the J end lost 4 bases, and 11 bases lay between the germline ends. CDR3 region: CASSLTEMGTEAFF. As DNA, the CDR3 is TGTGCCAGCAGTTTAACGGAAATGGGCACTGAAGCTTTCTTT.

The chain has TRBV27 and TRBJ2-1; D might be TRBD2 (5 bases). The V gene lost 5 bases and the J gene lost 8 bases, with 13 bases spanning the gap. Per the germline V gene, CDR1 is MNHEY and CDR2 is SMNVEV (reference sequence). The CDR3 has 13 amino acids. CDR3 nucleotides: TGTGCCAGCAGTCCGCTCGGGATACATGAGCAGTTCTTC. It specifies CASSPLGIHEQFF.

V usage is TRBV7-2 and J usage is TRBJ2-1; 7 bases are a match to TRBD2. Germline lookup yields CDR1 SGHTA and CDR2 FQGNSA. The CDR3 is 15 amino acids. V was clipped by 1 base and J by 4 bases; unmatched bases: 4. The CDR3 spells CASSLGPGGYNEQFF. For the CDR3, the DNA is TGTGCCAGCAGCTTAGGTCCCGGGGGGTACAATGAGCAGTTCTTC. The variable domain in full, completed from reference TRBV7-2 and TRBJ2-1, reads GAGVSQSPSNKVTEKGKDVELRCDPISGHTALYWYRQSLGQGLEFLIYFQGNSAPDKSGLPSDRFSAERTGGSVSTLTIQRTQQEDSAVYLCASSLGPGGYNEQFFGPGTRLTVL.

This chain links TRBV7-9 with TRBJ1-1; D is ambiguous. Germline V CDR1 and CDR2: SEHNR, FQNEAQ (reference sequence). The V end was cut by 4 bases, the J end by 3 bases, with 6 bases between. This CDR3 comprises 12 residues. CDR3 region: CASSSAHTEAFF. The CDR3 bases are TGTGCCAGCAGCTCCGCCCACACTGAAGCTTTCTTT.

The chain links TRBV5-6 to TRBJ1-6; D is ambiguous. Germline loops: CDR1 SGHDT, CDR2 YYEEEE. Trimming shortened V by 6 bases and J by 10 bases, and 14 bases separated the two germline ends. The CDR3 has 13 residues. The CDR3 coding sequence is TGTGCCAGCAACTCCCAGTTCGGGTCACCCCTCCACTTT. It is translated as CASNSQFGSPLHF.

This clone was observed a single time. The chain employs TRBV2 and TRBJ1-2; no definite D call. CDR1 SNHLY and CDR2 FYNNEI come from the germline V gene. V was trimmed by 3 bases and J by 6 bases, leaving 11 bases between them. The CDR3 is 13 residues long. This CDR3 is CASSELLENGYTF. The CDR3 DNA reads as TGTGCCAGCAGTGAGCTTTTGGAAAATGGCTACACCTTC.

J is TRBJ1-2 and V is TRBV29-1; D ambiguous. The CDR3 runs to 13 residues. The V and J ends lost 6 bases and 4 bases respectively, with 15 bases between them. Germline V gene lookup returns CDR1 SQVTM and CDR2 ANQGSEA. CDR3 nucleotides: TGCAGCGTCACCCAGGCGGGCGGCTATGGCTACACCTTC. Protein sequence: CSVTQAGGYGYTF.

The chain recombines TRBV6-5 with TRBJ2-5, with 10 bases aligning to TRBD2. Germline lookup yields CDR1 MNHEY and CDR2 SVGAGI. This CDR3 region has 14 residues. V shed 6 bases, J shed 7 bases, and the junction held 8 bases outside the gene matches. CDR3 sequence: CASSEGASGGTQYF. The DNA of the CDR3 is TGTGCCAGCAGCGAGGGTGCTAGCGGGGGGACCCAGTACTTC.

V gene TRBV28 combines with J gene TRBJ2-1, with 9 bases lining up with TRBD1. Germline V lookup: CDR1 MDHEN, CDR2 SYDVKM. The CDR3 contains 15 residues. J gave up 6 bases and V 3 bases, and 6 bases lay outside the gene matches. CDR3 bases: TGTGCCAGCAGTTTCCCGGGACAGGGAGGCAATGAGCAGTTCTTC. As protein: CASSFPGQGGNEQFF.

This sequence joins TRBV16 and TRBJ1-1; unclear D gene. CDR3 length: 15 residues. V was cut by 0 bases and J by 0 bases, with 8 bases left in between. Looked up from germline, CDR1 is KGHSY and CDR2 is FQNENV. CDR3 amino acids: CASSQSPQLNTEAFF. Here the CDR3 DNA reads TGTGCCAGCAGCCAATCGCCCCAGTTGAACACTGAAGCTTTCTTT.

The V gene is TRBV25-1, the J gene TRBJ1-6, with no clear D. The CDR3 consists of 14 residues. Looked up from germline, CDR1 is MGHDK and CDR2 is SYGVNS. V was clipped by 2 bases and J by 7 bases, with 9 bases between them. CDR3 region: CASSERGGNSPLHF. The CDR3 DNA follows: TGTGCCAGCAGTGAAAGAGGAGGGAATTCACCCCTCCACTTT.

The chain uses TRBV7-3 and TRBJ2-1; 13 bases line up with TRBD2. Germline CDR1 is SGHTA and CDR2 is FQGTGA. The CDR3 contains 22 residues. V trimming: 5 bases; J trimming: 0 bases; junction bases outside the gene matches: 19. The CDR3 DNA sequence: TGTGCCAGCAGCAAGATTAGAAACGGGACTAGCGGGACCGAGGCCTCCTACAATGAGCAGTTCTTC. This sequence encodes CASSKIRNGTSGTEASYNEQFF.

This clone showed up just once. This chain joins TRBV7-2 and TRBJ2-1; D unresolved. CDR1 is SGHTA and CDR2 is FQGNSA in the germline V gene. V lost 3 bases to trimming and J lost 7 bases, with 16 bases between them. The CDR3 totals 15 residues. The CDR3 DNA sequence: TGTGCCAGCAGCTTGAGGAGATCCGGGCCAAATGAGCAGTTCTTC. This encodes CASSLRRSGPNEQFF.

This clone has a single count. DNA for the CDR3: TGTGCCATCAGTTCACAGGGGGCGAAGGGAAACACCATATATTTT. Encoded protein: CAISSQGAKGNTIYF. This chain uses TRBV10-3 with TRBJ1-3; 9 positions match TRBD1. This CDR3 has 15 residues. After removal of 5 bases from V and 4 bases from J, the junction contained 6 bases not matched to a gene. CDR1 ENHRY and CDR2 SYGVKD come from the germline V gene.

The rearrangement joins TRBV30 to TRBJ1-3; D unresolved. V gave up 0 bases and J gave up 1 base, with 7 bases separating them. Germline V lookup: CDR1 GTSNPN, CDR2 SVGIG (reference sequence). The CDR3 has 14 amino acids. CDR3 residues: CAWSVRGSGNTIYF. CDR3 DNA: TGTGCCTGGAGTGTACGAGGATCTGGAAACACCATATATTTT.

The V call is TRBV14, the J call TRBJ2-5, with 7 bases that match TRBD1. The V gene end was trimmed by 4 bases and the J gene end by 3 bases; junction bases not matched to a gene: 5. The germline V gene has CDR1 SGHDN and CDR2 FVKESK. The length of the CDR3 is 14 residues. This CDR3 reads CASSPRDSEETQYF. The CDR3 DNA is TGTGCCAGCAGCCCCCGGGACAGTGAAGAGACCCAGTACTTC. Complete variable domain (other parts from reference TRBV14 and TRBJ2-5): EAGVTQFPSHSVIEKGQTVTLRCDPISGHDNLYWYRRVMGKEIKFLLHFVKESKQDESGMPNNRFLAERTGGTYSTLKVQPAELEDSGVYFCASSPRDSEETQYFGPGTRLLVL.

This clone was observed once. The J gene is TRBJ1-5, the V gene TRBV25-1; D may be TRBD1 (5 bases). This CDR3 is built from 12 residues. V was clipped by 5 bases and J by 9 bases, with 11 bases between them. Germline V gene data show CDR1 as MGHDK and CDR2 as SYGVNS. This CDR3 reads CASSMQGGPQHF. CDR3 in DNA: TGTGCCAGCAGTATGCAGGGAGGGCCCCAGCATTTT.

The V gene is TRBV15, the J gene TRBJ2-3, with a weak D call TRBD2 (6 bases). This CDR3 is 19 amino acids long. Germline lookup yields CDR1 LNHNV and CDR2 YYDKDF (reference sequence). Trimming shortened V by 0 bases and J by 6 bases, and 25 bases separated the two germline ends. The CDR3 region has the DNA TGTGCCACCAGCAGAGATTTTCGAAGGACGGGGGTGATTGTGGATACGCAGTATTTT. This encodes CATSRDFRRTGVIVDTQYF.